Each of the 19 T cell receptor beta chains below was sequenced from the same sample in a study of CD8+CD57+ T cells in acquired aplastic anemia. Sequenced patients had shown CD8+CD57+ cell expansion by flow cytometry. Genomic DNA, the template, was used for profiling of the TCR beta VDJ and CDR3. TCRdb recomputed calls from the reads with MiXCR, one row per CDR3 protein. The sample has some 170,000 distinct CDR3 sequences, around 60% seen once. The sample taken for sequencing was sorted CD4+, CD8+, or CD8+CD57+ T cells (not recorded which) from PBMCs. The receptor set was obtained from a human donor with aplastic anemia.

This clonotype was recorded once. The V and J genes are TRBV24-1 and TRBJ2-7; D gene uncertain. Germline CDR1 is KGHDR and CDR2 is SFDVKD. This CDR3 contains 12 residues. Trimming stripped 11 bases from V and 5 bases from J, with 15 bases between. CDR3 nucleotide sequence: TGTGCCAGCAGCGAGACGGGCCACGAGCAGTACTTC. Protein: CASSETGHEQYF.

The sample holds many counts of this clonotype. This rearrangement joins TRBV2 to TRBJ2-1, with TRBD2 identical over 7 bases. Trimming cost V 4 bases and J 1 base; bases outside gene matches: 4. This CDR3 is 15 amino acids long. Per the germline V gene, CDR1 is SNHLY and CDR2 is FYNNEI. CDR3 residues: CASSGGGGSYNEQFF. The CDR3 DNA reads as TGTGCCAGCAGTGGGGGCGGGGGATCCTACAATGAGCAGTTCTTC.

The chain combines TRBV19 with TRBJ1-5; D is uncertain. The CDR3 runs to 15 residues. Trimming removed 6 bases from V and 2 bases from J, with 14 bases in between. The germline gives CDR1 LNHDA, CDR2 SQIVND (reference sequence). The CDR3 here is CASRREYKGNQPQHF. The CDR3, as DNA: TGTGCCAGTAGAAGGGAATATAAGGGCAATCAGCCCCAGCATTTT.

This chain links TRBV7-9 with TRBJ2-1; TRBD2 is a possible D gene (6 bases). CDR3 length equals 16 residues. Trimming took off 1 base at V and 0 bases at J, with 10 bases between the two ends. The germline V gene encodes CDR1 SEHNR and CDR2 FQNEAQ (reference sequence). The CDR3 sequence is CASSLGRGGSYNEQFF. The CDR3 nucleotides are TGTGCCAGCAGCTTAGGGCGGGGTGGCTCCTACAATGAGCAGTTCTTC.

This chain uses TRBV11-3 with TRBJ2-7; the match to TRBD1 covers 7 bases. Germline loops: CDR1 SGHNT, CDR2 YENEEA. V was pared by 1 base and J by 5 bases, with 5 bases of the junction left unmatched. CDR3 length equals 14 residues. CDR3 DNA sequence: TGTGCCAGCAGCTTAGGAGACAGGGCAAACGAGCAGTACTTC. Translation: CASSLGDRANEQYF.

The chain carries TRBV7-9 and TRBJ2-2; the D gene is possibly TRBD2 (6 bases). Germline V gene lookup returns CDR1 SEHNR and CDR2 FQNEAQ (reference sequence). Deletions cut 6 bases from V and 7 bases from J, with 21 bases between. This CDR3 has 16 amino acids. This CDR3 is CASRTGSTHANGELFF. The CDR3 region has the DNA TGTGCCAGCAGAACCGGGAGCACCCATGCAAACGGGGAGCTGTTTTTT. Full variable domain (rest looked up from reference TRBV7-9 and TRBJ2-2): DTGVSQNPRHKITKRGQNVTFRCDPISEHNRLYWYRQTLGQGPEFLTYFQNEAQLEKSRLLSDRFSAERPKGSFSTLEIQRTEQGDSAMYLCASRTGSTHANGELFFGEGSRLTVL.

CDR3 amino acids: CASSLAVAQYF. Written as DNA, the CDR3 is TGTGCCAGCAGTTTAGCGGTCGCGCAGTACTTC. V usage is TRBV12-3 or TRBV12-4 and J usage is TRBJ2-7; D remains unclear. The CDR3 consists of 11 residues. V was shortened by 0 bases and J by 9 bases, with 6 bases between the two germline ends.

The rearrangement links TRBV7-9 to TRBJ2-2, with D perhaps given as TRBD1 or TRBD2 (5 bases each). CDR3 length: 13 amino acids. Germline-derived CDR1 and CDR2 are SEHNR and FQNEAQ (reference sequence). V was clipped by 6 bases and J by 4 bases, with 9 bases between them. CDR3 amino acids: CASRDGTTGELFF. DNA of the CDR3: TGTGCCAGCAGAGACGGGACCACCGGGGAGCTGTTTTTT.

The chain employs TRBV2 and TRBJ2-1, with D perhaps matching TRBD2 (6 bases). Germline CDR1 and CDR2: SNHLY and FYNNEI. The CDR3 sequence is 13 residues long. With 2 bases removed from V and 11 bases from J, the gap between germline ends came to 13 bases. The CDR3 DNA is TGTGCCAGCAGTGAACTCTCCGGGACTCAGCAGTTCTTC. This gives the protein CASSELSGTQQFF.

The chain couples TRBV14 to TRBJ2-7; TRBD2 matches at 10 bases. V lost 2 bases, J lost 5 bases, and 9 bases stayed unmatched. CDR3 length: 16 residues. Germline V gene data show CDR1 as SGHDN and CDR2 as FVKESK. The CDR3 nucleotides read TGTGCCAGCAGCCAACCTCCGTTAGCGGGGGGAAACGAGCAGTACTTC. Translation: CASSQPPLAGGNEQYF.

This sequence joins TRBV15 and TRBJ2-1, with a tentative D call TRBD2 (6 bases). The germline gives CDR1 LNHNV, CDR2 YYDKDF (reference sequence). The CDR3 contains 13 residues. Trimming shortened V by 5 bases and J by 5 bases, and 10 bases separated the two germline ends. The CDR3 spells CATSVSGNNEQFF. The CDR3 DNA reads as TGTGCCACCAGCGTTAGCGGAAACAATGAGCAGTTCTTC.

This chain joins TRBV5-1 and TRBJ2-7, with 13 bases matching TRBD2. V was pared by 3 bases and J by 0 bases, with 9 bases of the junction left unmatched. This CDR3 region has 18 residues. CDR1 and CDR2 from the germline V gene are SGHRS and YFSETQ. CDR3 coding DNA: TGCGCCAGCAGCTGGACTACTAGCGGGGGGGGGACCTCCTACGAGCAGTACTTC. It specifies CASSWTTSGGGTSYEQYF.

The chain uses TRBV25-1 and TRBJ2-2; D gene unclear. Germline V lookup: CDR1 MGHDK, CDR2 SYGVNS. CDR3 size: 13 residues. V dropped 3 bases and J dropped 5 bases, with 7 bases sitting between them. In DNA form, the CDR3 reads TGTGCCAGCAGTGAGCTAGGTACCGGGGAGCTGTTTTTT. It encodes CASSELGTGELFF.

The chain carries TRBV20-1 and TRBJ2-7; 7 nucleotides line up with TRBD1. CDR1 is DFQATT, CDR2 SNEGSKA, per germline (reference sequence). V was clipped by 1 base and J by 0 bases; unmatched bases: 9. The CDR3 runs to 16 residues. The DNA for the CDR3 is TGCAGTGCTAGAGCTCCGACAGGGTCAACCTCCTACGAGCAGTACTTC. This encodes CSARAPTGSTSYEQYF.

The chain has TRBV24-1 and TRBJ2-1, with unresolved D. The CDR3 is 14 residues long. V lost 4 bases and J 9 bases, leaving 15 bases between the germline ends. In germline, CDR1 is KGHDR, CDR2 SFDVKD. The CDR3 spells CATSEALRRSEQFF. The CDR3 coding sequence is TGTGCCACCAGTGAAGCTCTCCGACGGAGTGAGCAGTTCTTC.

In its sample, this clonotype was seen a few times. V gene TRBV10-3 combines with J gene TRBJ1-3; D remains ambiguous. The CDR3 loop spans 14 amino acids. CDR1 is ENHRY, CDR2 SYGVKD, per germline. Trimming shortened V by 4 bases and J by 0 bases, and 7 bases separated the two germline ends. CDR3 nucleotide sequence: TGTGCCATCAGTGGAACAGTCTCTGGAAACACCATATATTTT. Translation: CAISGTVSGNTIYF.

A few counts support this clonotype. This sequence joins TRBV20-1 and TRBJ2-7, with D hard to call. Germline values: CDR1 DFQATT, CDR2 SNEGSKA (reference sequence). V was pared by 3 bases and J by 2 bases, with 14 bases between. This CDR3 is built from 14 residues. CDR3 bases: TGCAGTGCTAGTTTAGCTGGGTTTGCCTACGAGCAGTACTTC. It encodes CSASLAGFAYEQYF.

This clonotype was detected ten times or more. The chain joins TRBV15 to TRBJ2-3; no clear D gene. The CDR3 spans 14 residues. V dropped 1 base and J dropped 1 base, with 6 bases sitting between them. Germline CDR1 reads LNHNV; CDR2 reads YYDKDF (reference sequence). The CDR3, as DNA: TGTGCCACCAGCAGAGGAAAAGGCACAGATACGCAGTATTTT. Protein product: CATSRGKGTDTQYF.

The chain couples TRBV20-1 to TRBJ1-1; 7 positions agree with TRBD1. The CDR3 has 13 amino acids. Germline V gives CDR1 DFQATT, CDR2 SNEGSKA (reference sequence). Trimming at V came to 7 bases and at J to 1 base, leaving 6 bases not matched to a gene. The DNA of the CDR3 is TGCAGTGTTCCGGGACAGTGGAACACTGAAGCTTTCTTT. Translated, it gives CSVPGQWNTEAFF.